Shown below are 4 T cell receptor beta chains from a single sample sequenced in a study of blood T cell repertoires in COVID-19. Method: immunoSEQ multiplex PCR; TCRdb's copy keeps in-frame clones and lacks some. The sample contains around 140,000 clones, around 90% of which appear only once. Sequencing was carried out using peripheral blood. These receptors all come from a man aged 55 to 70 with active or convalescent COVID-19.

The chain uses TRBV20-1 and TRBJ2-1; D may be TRBD2 (5 bases). V was shortened by 6 bases and J by 8 bases, with 11 bases between the two germline ends. The CDR3 extends over 11 amino acids. Germline V gives CDR1 DFQATT, CDR2 SNEGSKA (reference sequence). As DNA, the CDR3 is TGCAGTGCAGGAAAACTAGATGAGCAGTTCTTC. It encodes CSAGKLDEQFF.

J is TRBJ2-1 and V is TRBV19; no definite D call. V lost 3 bases to trimming and J lost 2 bases, with 5 bases between them. The germline V gene has CDR1 LNHDA and CDR2 SQIVND (reference sequence). The CDR3 loop spans 13 amino acids. For the CDR3, the DNA is TGTGCCAGTAGTATCGCGACCTACAATGAGCAGTTCTTC. It yields the protein CASSIATYNEQFF.

The V call is TRBV7-9, the J call TRBJ2-1; possibly TRBD1 for D (6 bases). The germline gives CDR1 SEHNR, CDR2 FQNEAQ (reference sequence). Trimming took off 2 bases at V and 4 bases at J, with 24 bases between the two ends. The CDR3 sequence is 19 residues long. The CDR3 nucleotides are TGTGCCAGCAGCTTAAGGCAGGGGCCCCAGGGGTCGAAGTACAATGAGCAGTTCTTC. It codes for CASSLRQGPQGSKYNEQFF.

The chain has TRBV5-1 and TRBJ2-2; 7 bases match TRBD2. CDR1 is SGHRS, CDR2 YFSETQ, per germline. This CDR3 is built from 16 residues. Trimming took 0 bases from V and 5 from J; bases not matched to a gene: 7. CDR3 nucleotide sequence: TGCGCCAGCAGCTTGGGGCCAGCGGGAACGACCGGGGAGCTGTTTTTT. It yields the protein CASSLGPAGTTGELFF.